This T cell receptor beta chain is from a study of blood T cell repertoires in COVID-19. Authors' processing steps: Estimated nucleated cell counts came from reference gene primer amplification. The table came from immunoSEQ multiplex PCR; TCRdb's copy has only in-frame clones and leaves some out. V, J and clone size are taken as reported in that table, and D and trimming were inferred from the DNA itself. The sample lists fewer than 250,000 clones; 84% were seen once. The V gene's germline CDR1 is SQVTM and CDR2 ANQGSEA. Deletions cut 7 bases from V and 8 bases from J, with 14 bases between. The length of the CDR3 is 12 residues.

Input material: peripheral blood. The chain uses TRBV29-1 and TRBJ2-2; weak D call: TRBD2 (6 bases). This receptor was obtained from a man between 50 and 59 years old with acute or convalescent COVID-19. This CDR3 is CSGGGMGGELFF. CDR3 bases: TGCAGCGGTGGGGGGATGGGAGGGGAGCTGTTTTTT.